Listed below are T cell receptor beta chains from one sample, sequenced in a study of OX40 agonist ivuxolimab in advanced cancers. The protocol was immunoSEQ multiplex PCR, while the TCRdb copy is restricted to in-frame clones and leaves out a portion. This table has about 64,000 clones, 70% to 90% appearing once. This material consisted of CD4+ or CD8+ T cells sorted from blood, taken in a trial of the OX40 agonist ivuxolimab. All receptors derive from an adult with an advanced solid tumor such as melanoma, head and neck, liver or kidney cancer. Both conserved end residues are part of each CDR3. The D gene is left open where the match is weak. Only part of the rows carry a size: once, few, many, or a class if the clone is expanded.

V gene,clone size,J gene,D gene,CDR3 protein,CDR3 DNA
TRBV28,NA,TRBJ1-2,NA,CASSSGPLGYTF,TGTGCCAGCAGTTCGGGACCTCTGGGCTACACCTTC
TRBV4-1,NA,TRBJ1-3,NA,CASSPYGGRQASSGNTIYF,TGCGCCAGCAGCCCCTACGGGGGACGACAGGCGAGCTCTGGAAACACCATATATTTT
TRBV2,NA,TRBJ2-5,NA,CASRRSGMETQYF,TGTGCCAGCAGGCGGTCAGGGATGGAGACCCAGTACTTC
TRBV5-4,NA,TRBJ1-5,NA,CASKQGPGTTDQPQHF,TGTGCCAGCAAGCAGGGACCCGGGACAACCGATCAGCCCCAGCATTTT
TRBV4-1,NA,TRBJ2-1,TRBD2,CASSLNLAGVVSYNEQFF,TGCGCCAGCAGCCTTAATCTAGCGGGAGTCGTCTCCTACAATGAGCAGTTCTTC
TRBV7-9,NA,TRBJ2-3,NA,CATEGGGTDTQYF,TGTGCCACCGAGGGGGGGGGCACAGATACGCAGTATTTT
TRBV19,NA,TRBJ2-5,TRBD1,CASSIPRQGTETQYF,TGTGCCAGTAGTATCCCGAGACAGGGTACGGAGACCCAGTACTTC
TRBV9,NA,TRBJ1-4,NA,CASSTGGHLNEKLFF,TGTGCCAGCAGCACGGGGGGACACTTAAATGAAAAACTGTTTTTT
TRBV7-3,NA,TRBJ2-7,NA,CASSLTAEAASYEQYF,TGTGCCAGCAGCTTAACGGCCGAAGCGGCCTCCTACGAGCAGTACTTC
TRBV7-2,once,TRBJ1-6,NA,CASRPGPSSQSPLHF,TGTGCCAGCAGACCCGGCCCGAGTTCACAGTCACCCCTCCACTTT
TRBV2,NA,TRBJ2-5,TRBD2,CASVASGGEETQYF,TGTGCCAGCGTCGCTAGCGGGGGGGAAGAGACCCAGTACTTC
TRBV6-6,NA,TRBJ1-4,TRBD1,CASSRGQGNEKLFF,TGTGCCAGCAGTAGGGGACAGGGAAATGAAAAACTGTTTTTT
TRBV11-2,once,TRBJ2-7,TRBD1,CASSRGVPGQGILDEQYF,TGTGCCAGCAGCCGAGGGGTTCCGGGACAGGGTATTTTAGACGAGCAGTACTTC
TRBV2,NA,TRBJ2-7,NA,CASSDDQAPYEQYF,TGTGCCAGCAGTGACGACCAGGCGCCCTACGAGCAGTACTTC
TRBV18,NA,TRBJ2-4,NA,CASSPVKGSVAKNIQYF,TGTGCCAGCTCACCCGTCAAGGGGTCAGTAGCCAAAAACATTCAGTACTTC
TRBV18,few,TRBJ1-5,TRBD1,CASSPTDRDQPQHF,TGTGCCAGCTCACCTACCGACAGGGACCAGCCCCAGCATTTT
TRBV2,NA,TRBJ2-3,TRBD2,CASSRGLATQYF,TGTGCCAGCAGCCGGGGACTAGCAACGCAGTATTTT
TRBV7-3,NA,TRBJ1-2,NA,CASSFGVNYGYTF,TGTGCCAGCAGCTTTGGAGTTAACTATGGCTACACCTTC
TRBV5-5,few,TRBJ2-7,TRBD1,CASSLSRDRVGYEQYF,TGTGCCAGCAGCTTGTCCCGGGACAGGGTTGGCTACGAGCAGTACTTC
TRBV12-5,NA,TRBJ2-3,NA,CASGWGAELVDTQYF,TGTGCTAGTGGTTGGGGCGCCGAGCTCGTAGATACGCAGTATTTT
TRBV11-2,NA,TRBJ1-4,NA,CASSSMREKLFF,TGTGCCAGCAGTTCTATGAGGGAAAAACTGTTTTTT
TRBV29-1,once,TRBJ1-2,TRBD1,CSVETTGVPYGYTF,TGCAGCGTTGAAACGACAGGGGTTCCCTATGGCTACACCTTC
TRBV7-2,NA,TRBJ1-1,NA,CASSPRPDTEAFF,TGTGCCAGCAGCCCGAGACCCGACACTGAAGCTTTCTTT
TRBV10-2,once,TRBJ2-3,TRBD1,CASAESGGPSTDTQYF,TGCGCCAGCGCGGAATCAGGGGGCCCTAGCACAGATACGCAGTATTTT
TRBV5-5,NA,TRBJ1-2,TRBD1,CASSLMAGQGGGYTF,TGTGCCAGCAGCTTGATGGCCGGACAGGGTGGTGGCTACACCTTC
TRBV6-5,NA,TRBJ2-7,TRBD1,CASSSPRQARGEQYF,TGTGCCAGCAGTTCCCCGAGACAGGCCAGGGGGGAGCAGTACTTC
TRBV7-3,NA,TRBJ1-1,NA,CASSLGGVTEAFF,TGTGCCAGCAGCTTAGGGGGTGTGACTGAAGCTTTCTTT
TRBV29-1,NA,TRBJ2-3,TRBD2,CSPLDTSGSRYTQYF,TGCAGCCCATTAGACACTAGCGGGAGTAGGTATACGCAGTATTTT
TRBV28,NA,TRBJ2-7,TRBD2,CATDGGGRGEQYF,TGTGCCACCGATGGGGGGGGTCGAGGGGAGCAGTACTTC
TRBV9,NA,TRBJ2-3,TRBD2,CASSPGTSGGLTDTQYF,TGTGCCAGCAGCCCTGGGACTAGCGGGGGCCTCACAGATACGCAGTATTTT
TRBV9,once,TRBJ2-1,TRBD2,CASSELAGGHNEQFF,TGTGCCAGCAGCGAGCTAGCGGGGGGCCACAATGAGCAGTTCTTC
TRBV7-2,NA,TRBJ1-1,NA,CASSLAGRITEAFF,TGTGCCAGCAGCTTAGCAGGCAGGATCACTGAAGCTTTCTTT
TRBV28,NA,TRBJ1-5,NA,CASSPPQNQPQHF,TGTGCCAGCAGTCCCCCACAGAATCAGCCCCAGCATTTT
TRBV19,NA,TRBJ2-5,TRBD1,CASGTARETQYF,TGTGCCAGCGGGACAGCTAGGGAGACCCAGTACTTC
TRBV6-6,NA,TRBJ2-2,NA,CASTDPANTGELFF,TGTGCCAGTACGGATCCTGCGAACACCGGGGAGCTGTTTTTT
TRBV18,NA,TRBJ1-1,NA,CASSPPVISVNTEAFF,TGTGCCAGCTCACCACCGGTTATATCAGTGAACACTGAAGCTTTCTTT
TRBV6-1,NA,TRBJ1-5,NA,CASSLPGSWGQPQHF,TGTGCCAGCAGTCTACCCGGGTCATGGGGGCAGCCCCAGCATTTT
TRBV4-1,NA,TRBJ1-1,NA,CASRQGLNTEAFF,TGCGCCAGCAGGCAAGGATTGAACACTGAAGCTTTCTTT
TRBV5-6,NA,TRBJ1-2,NA,CASSPTSIGYNYGYTF,TGTGCCAGCAGCCCCACGAGTATTGGTTATAACTATGGCTACACCTTC
TRBV6-1,NA,TRBJ2-5,NA,CASSEQGETQYF,TGTGCCAGCAGTGAACAGGGAGAGACCCAGTACTTC
TRBV7-7,NA,TRBJ2-5,NA,CASSPNPGEETQYF,TGTGCTAGCAGCCCAAATCCGGGGGAGGAGACCCAGTACTTC
TRBV27,NA,TRBJ2-1,NA,CASRPRGGINYNEQFF,TGTGCCAGCAGGCCCAGGGGCGGGATAAACTACAATGAGCAGTTCTTC
TRBV6-1,NA,TRBJ2-5,TRBD1,CASSGGGLMYF,TGTGCCAGCAGTGGAGGGGGCCTCATGTACTTC
TRBV30,NA,TRBJ1-5,NA,CAWSRWTSNQPQHF,TGTGCCTGGAGTAGGTGGACAAGCAATCAGCCCCAGCATTTT
TRBV12-5,once,TRBJ2-1,TRBD1,CASGLGQGLYNEQFF,TGTGCTAGTGGTTTGGGACAGGGGCTTTACAATGAGCAGTTCTTC
TRBV19,NA,TRBJ2-7,NA,CASSQNPPEAHEQYF,TGTGCCAGTAGTCAGAACCCACCGGAGGCCCACGAGCAGTACTTC
TRBV18,NA,TRBJ2-4,NA,CASSPLGERANIQYF,TGTGCCAGCTCACCATTGGGGGAGCGGGCAAACATTCAGTACTTC
TRBV16,NA,TRBJ2-5,NA,CASSYRTSAETQYF,TGTGCCAGCAGCTATCGGACTTCGGCGGAGACCCAGTACTTC
TRBV15,NA,TRBJ1-6,NA,CATSTDNSPLHF,TGTGCCACCAGCACCGATAATTCACCCCTCCACTTT
TRBV7-8,NA,TRBJ1-5,TRBD1,CASSSGQGPQPQHF,TGTGCCAGCAGCTCCGGACAGGGGCCTCAGCCCCAGCATTTT